This T cell receptor beta chain was sequenced for a study of blood T cell repertoires in COVID-19. Of note for this clone: At the DNA level, this CDR3 is encoded by other sequences in the same sample as well.

Cohort placement rested on clinical history that participants reported themselves. All recovered Cohort 3 donors got two negative PCRs, got clearance, or saw symptom resolution. Per the authors' pipeline: Reference gene primer amplification gave nucleated cell count estimates. The data were produced by immunoSEQ multiplex PCR, yet TCRdb's version contains in-frame clones alone and is incomplete. The V and J calls and clone size are taken from that table; D and trimming were inferred from the DNA. The sample shows around 280,000 clones, roughly nine tenths of them seen only once. In germline, CDR1 is SGHTA, CDR2 FQGTGA. The CDR3 is 14 amino acids. Trimming removed 2 bases from V and 4 bases from J, with 6 bases in between.

The V and J genes are TRBV7-3 and TRBJ1-6; D gene unclear. This sequence was found in a woman aged 35 to 49 who had recovered from COVID-19. Material for sequencing was PBMCs or T cells enriched from blood (not recorded which). DNA of the CDR3: TGTGCCAGCAGCTTAGGAGGATATAATTCACCCCTCCACTTT. Translating it yields CASSLGGYNSPLHF.